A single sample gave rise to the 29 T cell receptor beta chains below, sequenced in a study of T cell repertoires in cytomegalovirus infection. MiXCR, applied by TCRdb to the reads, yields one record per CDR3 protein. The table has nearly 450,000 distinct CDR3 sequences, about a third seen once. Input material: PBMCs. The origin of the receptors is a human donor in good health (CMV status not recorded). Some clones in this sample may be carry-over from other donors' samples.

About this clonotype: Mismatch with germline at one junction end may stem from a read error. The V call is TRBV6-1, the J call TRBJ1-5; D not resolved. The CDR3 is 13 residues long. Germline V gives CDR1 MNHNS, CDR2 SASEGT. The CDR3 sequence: CAISEVTRQPQHF. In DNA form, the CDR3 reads TGTGCCATCAGTGAAGTGACGCGACAGCCCCAGCATTTT.

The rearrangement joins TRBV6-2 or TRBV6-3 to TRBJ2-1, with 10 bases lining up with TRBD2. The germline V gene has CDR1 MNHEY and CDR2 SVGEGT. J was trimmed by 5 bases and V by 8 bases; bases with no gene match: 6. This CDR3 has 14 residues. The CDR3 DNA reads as TGTGCCAGCTCCCGGCTAGCGGGGGACAATGAGCAGTTCTTC. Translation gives CASSRLAGDNEQFF.

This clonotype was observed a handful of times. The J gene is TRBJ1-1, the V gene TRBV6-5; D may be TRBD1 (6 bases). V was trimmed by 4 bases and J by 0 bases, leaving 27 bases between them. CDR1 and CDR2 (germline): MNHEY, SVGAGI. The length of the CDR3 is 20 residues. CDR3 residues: CASSSTLIRGAGKMNTEAFF. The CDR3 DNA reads TGTGCCAGCAGTTCCACACTAATCAGGGGCGCCGGTAAAATGAACACTGAAGCTTTCTTT.

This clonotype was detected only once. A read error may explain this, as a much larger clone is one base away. The CDR3 nucleotides are TGTGCCAGCAGTCTCTCCCGCGGGCGCACAAATACGCAGTATTTT. This gives the protein CASSLSRGRTNTQYF. The rearrangement uses TRBV6-5 and TRBJ2-3, with TRBD2 as a possible D gene (5 bases). The CDR3 is made up of 15 amino acids. Per germline, CDR1 MNHEY and CDR2 SVGAGI.

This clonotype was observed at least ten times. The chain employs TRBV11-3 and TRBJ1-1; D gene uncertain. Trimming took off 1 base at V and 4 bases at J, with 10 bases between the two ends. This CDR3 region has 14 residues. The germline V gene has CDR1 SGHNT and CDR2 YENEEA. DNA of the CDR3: TGTGCCAGCAGCTTAGGTGGGAGCCCCACTGAAGCTTTCTTT. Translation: CASSLGGSPTEAFF. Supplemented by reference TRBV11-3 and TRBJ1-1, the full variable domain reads EAGVVQSPRYKIIEKKQPVAFWCNPISGHNTLYWYLQNLGQGPELLIRYENEEAVDDSQLPKDRFSAERLKGVDSTLKIQPAELGDSAVYLCASSLGGSPTEAFFGQGTRLTVV.

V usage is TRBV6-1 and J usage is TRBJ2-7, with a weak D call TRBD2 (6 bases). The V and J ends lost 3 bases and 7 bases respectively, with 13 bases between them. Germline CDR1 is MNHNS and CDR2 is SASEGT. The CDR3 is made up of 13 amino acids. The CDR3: CASSDRGAGEQYF. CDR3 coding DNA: TGTGCCAGCAGTGATCGTGGGGCGGGAGAGCAGTACTTC.

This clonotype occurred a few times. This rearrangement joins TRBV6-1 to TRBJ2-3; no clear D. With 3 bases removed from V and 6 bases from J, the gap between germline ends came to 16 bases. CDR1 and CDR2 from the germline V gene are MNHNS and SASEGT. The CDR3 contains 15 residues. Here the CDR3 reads CASSDGLPGPDTQYF. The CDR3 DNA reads TGTGCCAGCAGTGATGGGCTCCCAGGTCCGGATACGCAGTATTTT.

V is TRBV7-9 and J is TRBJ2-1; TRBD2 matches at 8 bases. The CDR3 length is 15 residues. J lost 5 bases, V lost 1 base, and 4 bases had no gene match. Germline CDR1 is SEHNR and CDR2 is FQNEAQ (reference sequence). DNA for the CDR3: TGTGCCAGCAGCTTAGTCAGCGGGAGAGACAATGAGCAGTTCTTC. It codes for CASSLVSGRDNEQFF.

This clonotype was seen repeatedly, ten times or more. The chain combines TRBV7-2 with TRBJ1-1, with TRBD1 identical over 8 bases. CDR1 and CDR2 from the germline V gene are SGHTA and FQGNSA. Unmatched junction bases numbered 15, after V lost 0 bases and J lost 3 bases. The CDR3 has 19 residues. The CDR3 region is CASSLAGGQAFLGDTEAFF. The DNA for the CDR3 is TGTGCCAGCAGCTTAGCAGGGGGACAGGCATTCCTCGGGGACACTGAAGCTTTCTTT. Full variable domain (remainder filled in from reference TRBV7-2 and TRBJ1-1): GAGVSQSPSNKVTEKGKDVELRCDPISGHTALYWYRQSLGQGLEFLIYFQGNSAPDKSGLPSDRFSAERTGGSVSTLTIQRTQQEDSAVYLCASSLAGGQAFLGDTEAFFGQGTRLTVV.

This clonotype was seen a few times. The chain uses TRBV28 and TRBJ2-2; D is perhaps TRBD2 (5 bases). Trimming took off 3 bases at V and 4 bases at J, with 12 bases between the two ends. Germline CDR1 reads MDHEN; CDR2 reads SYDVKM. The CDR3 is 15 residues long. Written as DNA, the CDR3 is TGTGCCAGCAGTTTCATCCCGGCGGGCACCGGGGAGCTGTTTTTT. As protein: CASSFIPAGTGELFF.

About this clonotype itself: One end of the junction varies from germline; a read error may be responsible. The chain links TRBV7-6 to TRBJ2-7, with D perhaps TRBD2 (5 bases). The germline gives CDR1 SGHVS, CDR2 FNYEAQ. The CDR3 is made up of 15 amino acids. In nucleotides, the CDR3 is TGTGCCAGCAGCTTGGGGATTACGCGGGTATACGATCAGTCCTTC. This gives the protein CASSLGITRVYDQSF.

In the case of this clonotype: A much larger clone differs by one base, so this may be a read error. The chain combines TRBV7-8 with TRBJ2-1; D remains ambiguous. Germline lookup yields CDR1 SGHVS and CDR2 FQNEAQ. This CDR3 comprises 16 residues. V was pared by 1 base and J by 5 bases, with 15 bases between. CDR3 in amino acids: CASSLGRRVRNNEQFF. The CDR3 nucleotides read TGTGCCAGCAGCTTAGGAAGAAGGGTTAGGAACAATGAGCAGTTCTTC.

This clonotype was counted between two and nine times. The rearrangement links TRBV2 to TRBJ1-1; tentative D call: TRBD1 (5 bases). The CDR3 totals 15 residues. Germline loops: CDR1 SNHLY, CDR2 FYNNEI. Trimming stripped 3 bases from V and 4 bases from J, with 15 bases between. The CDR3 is CASSEGWGTPTEAFF. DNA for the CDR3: TGTGCCAGCAGTGAGGGGTGGGGGACCCCCACTGAAGCTTTCTTT.

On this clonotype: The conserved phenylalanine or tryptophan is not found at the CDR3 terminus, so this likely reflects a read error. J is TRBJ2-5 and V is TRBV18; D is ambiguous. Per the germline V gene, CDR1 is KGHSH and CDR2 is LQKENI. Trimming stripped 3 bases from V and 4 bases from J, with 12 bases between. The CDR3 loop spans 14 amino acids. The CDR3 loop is CASSPSVGPETQYL. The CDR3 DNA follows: TGTGCCAGCTCACCCTCGGTAGGGCCAGAGACCCAGTACTTA.

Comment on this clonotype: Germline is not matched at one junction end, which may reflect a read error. Here the CDR3 DNA reads TGTGCCAGCATCCAAGACCCGGCGCAGCGGGGAGACACTGAAGCTTTCTTT. Translation gives CASIQDPAQRGDTEAFF. This chain links TRBV4-2 with TRBJ1-1; no firm D call. This CDR3 has 17 amino acids. Looked up from germline, CDR1 is LGHNA and CDR2 is YNFKEQ.

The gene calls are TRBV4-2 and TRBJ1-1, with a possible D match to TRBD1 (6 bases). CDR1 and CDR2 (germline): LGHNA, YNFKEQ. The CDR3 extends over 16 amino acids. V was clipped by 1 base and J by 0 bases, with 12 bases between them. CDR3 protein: CASSQAGQPMNTEAFF. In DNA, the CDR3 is TGTGCCAGCAGCCAAGCCGGACAGCCCATGAACACTGAAGCTTTCTTT.

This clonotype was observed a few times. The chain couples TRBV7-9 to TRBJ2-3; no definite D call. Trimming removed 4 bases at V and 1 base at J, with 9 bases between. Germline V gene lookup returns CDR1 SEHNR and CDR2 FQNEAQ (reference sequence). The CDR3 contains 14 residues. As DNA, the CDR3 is TGTGCCAGCAGCTCTGACACCCGCACAGATACGCAGTATTTT. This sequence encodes CASSSDTRTDTQYF.

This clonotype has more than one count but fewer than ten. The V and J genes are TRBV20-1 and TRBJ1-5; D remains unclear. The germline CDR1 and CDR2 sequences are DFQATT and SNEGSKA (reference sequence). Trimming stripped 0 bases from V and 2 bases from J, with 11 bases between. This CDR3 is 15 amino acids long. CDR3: CSARDLARGNQPQHF. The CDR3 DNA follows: TGCAGTGCTAGAGATTTGGCGAGGGGCAATCAGCCCCAGCATTTT.

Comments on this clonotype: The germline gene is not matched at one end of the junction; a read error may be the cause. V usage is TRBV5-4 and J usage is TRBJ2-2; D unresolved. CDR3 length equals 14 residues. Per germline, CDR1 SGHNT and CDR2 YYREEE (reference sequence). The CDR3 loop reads CATLVSLNTWELFF. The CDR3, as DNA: TGTGCCACCCTCGTTTCCCTTAACACCTGGGAGCTGTTTTTT.

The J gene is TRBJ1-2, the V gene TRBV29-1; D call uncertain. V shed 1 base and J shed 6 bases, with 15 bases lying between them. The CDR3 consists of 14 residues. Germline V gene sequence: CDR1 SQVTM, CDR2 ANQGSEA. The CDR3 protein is CSVEVEGKPNGYTF. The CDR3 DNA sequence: TGCAGCGTTGAAGTGGAAGGCAAACCTAATGGCTACACCTTC.

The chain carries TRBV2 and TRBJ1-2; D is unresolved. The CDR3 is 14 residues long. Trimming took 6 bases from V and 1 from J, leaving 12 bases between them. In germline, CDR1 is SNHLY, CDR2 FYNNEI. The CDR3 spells CASRPAVVNYGYTF. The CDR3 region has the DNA TGTGCCAGCAGGCCAGCGGTGGTTAACTATGGCTACACCTTC.

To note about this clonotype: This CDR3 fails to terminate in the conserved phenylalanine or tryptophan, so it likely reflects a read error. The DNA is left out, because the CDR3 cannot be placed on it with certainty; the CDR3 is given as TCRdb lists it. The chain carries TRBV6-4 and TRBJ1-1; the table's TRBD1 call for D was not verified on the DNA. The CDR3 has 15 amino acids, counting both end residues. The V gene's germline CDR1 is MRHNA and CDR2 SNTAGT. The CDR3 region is CASRIRGMSGGESVV.

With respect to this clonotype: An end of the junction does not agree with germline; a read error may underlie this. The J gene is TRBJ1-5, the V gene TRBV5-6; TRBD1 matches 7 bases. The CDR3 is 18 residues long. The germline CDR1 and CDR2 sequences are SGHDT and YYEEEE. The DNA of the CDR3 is TGTGCCAGCAGACTGAAGCTCTCAGGGGGGACCGGCAATCCGCCCCAGCATTTT. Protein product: CASRLKLSGGTGNPPQHF.

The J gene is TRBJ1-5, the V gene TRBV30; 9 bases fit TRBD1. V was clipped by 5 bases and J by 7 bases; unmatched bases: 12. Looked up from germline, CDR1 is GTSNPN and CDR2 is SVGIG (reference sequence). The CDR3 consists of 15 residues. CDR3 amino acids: CAWVRTGAYEQPQHF. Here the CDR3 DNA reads TGTGCCTGGGTCCGGACAGGGGCATACGAACAGCCCCAGCATTTT.

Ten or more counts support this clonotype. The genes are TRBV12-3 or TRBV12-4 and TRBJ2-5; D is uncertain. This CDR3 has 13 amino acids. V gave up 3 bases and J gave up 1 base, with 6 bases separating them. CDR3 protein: CASSFSGQETQYF. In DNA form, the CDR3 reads TGTGCCAGCAGTTTTTCCGGCCAAGAGACCCAGTACTTC.

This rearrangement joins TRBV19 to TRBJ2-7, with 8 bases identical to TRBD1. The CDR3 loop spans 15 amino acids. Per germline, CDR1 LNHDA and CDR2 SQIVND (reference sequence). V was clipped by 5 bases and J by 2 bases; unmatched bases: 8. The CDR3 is CASSPQTGATYEQYF. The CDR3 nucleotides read TGTGCCAGTAGTCCACAGACAGGGGCAACCTACGAGCAGTACTTC.

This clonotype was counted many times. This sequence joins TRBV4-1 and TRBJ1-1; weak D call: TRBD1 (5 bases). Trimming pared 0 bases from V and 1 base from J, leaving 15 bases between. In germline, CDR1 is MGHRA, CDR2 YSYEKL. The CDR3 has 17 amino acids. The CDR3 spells CASSQDQWPGTNTEAFF. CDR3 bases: TGCGCCAGCAGCCAAGATCAGTGGCCAGGGACGAACACTGAAGCTTTCTTT.

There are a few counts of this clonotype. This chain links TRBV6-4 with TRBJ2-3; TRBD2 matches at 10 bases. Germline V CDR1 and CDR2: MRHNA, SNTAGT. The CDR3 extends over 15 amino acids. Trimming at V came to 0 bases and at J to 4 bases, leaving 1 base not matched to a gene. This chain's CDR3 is CASSDSSGGPDTQYF. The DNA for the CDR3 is TGTGCCAGCAGTGACTCTAGCGGGGGGCCAGATACGCAGTATTTT.

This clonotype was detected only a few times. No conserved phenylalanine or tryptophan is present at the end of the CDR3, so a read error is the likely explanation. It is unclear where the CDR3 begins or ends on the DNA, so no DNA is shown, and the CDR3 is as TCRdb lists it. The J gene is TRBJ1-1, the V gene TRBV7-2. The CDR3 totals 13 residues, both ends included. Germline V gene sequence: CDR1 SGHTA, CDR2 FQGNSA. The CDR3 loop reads CASSLAGGDGNFD.